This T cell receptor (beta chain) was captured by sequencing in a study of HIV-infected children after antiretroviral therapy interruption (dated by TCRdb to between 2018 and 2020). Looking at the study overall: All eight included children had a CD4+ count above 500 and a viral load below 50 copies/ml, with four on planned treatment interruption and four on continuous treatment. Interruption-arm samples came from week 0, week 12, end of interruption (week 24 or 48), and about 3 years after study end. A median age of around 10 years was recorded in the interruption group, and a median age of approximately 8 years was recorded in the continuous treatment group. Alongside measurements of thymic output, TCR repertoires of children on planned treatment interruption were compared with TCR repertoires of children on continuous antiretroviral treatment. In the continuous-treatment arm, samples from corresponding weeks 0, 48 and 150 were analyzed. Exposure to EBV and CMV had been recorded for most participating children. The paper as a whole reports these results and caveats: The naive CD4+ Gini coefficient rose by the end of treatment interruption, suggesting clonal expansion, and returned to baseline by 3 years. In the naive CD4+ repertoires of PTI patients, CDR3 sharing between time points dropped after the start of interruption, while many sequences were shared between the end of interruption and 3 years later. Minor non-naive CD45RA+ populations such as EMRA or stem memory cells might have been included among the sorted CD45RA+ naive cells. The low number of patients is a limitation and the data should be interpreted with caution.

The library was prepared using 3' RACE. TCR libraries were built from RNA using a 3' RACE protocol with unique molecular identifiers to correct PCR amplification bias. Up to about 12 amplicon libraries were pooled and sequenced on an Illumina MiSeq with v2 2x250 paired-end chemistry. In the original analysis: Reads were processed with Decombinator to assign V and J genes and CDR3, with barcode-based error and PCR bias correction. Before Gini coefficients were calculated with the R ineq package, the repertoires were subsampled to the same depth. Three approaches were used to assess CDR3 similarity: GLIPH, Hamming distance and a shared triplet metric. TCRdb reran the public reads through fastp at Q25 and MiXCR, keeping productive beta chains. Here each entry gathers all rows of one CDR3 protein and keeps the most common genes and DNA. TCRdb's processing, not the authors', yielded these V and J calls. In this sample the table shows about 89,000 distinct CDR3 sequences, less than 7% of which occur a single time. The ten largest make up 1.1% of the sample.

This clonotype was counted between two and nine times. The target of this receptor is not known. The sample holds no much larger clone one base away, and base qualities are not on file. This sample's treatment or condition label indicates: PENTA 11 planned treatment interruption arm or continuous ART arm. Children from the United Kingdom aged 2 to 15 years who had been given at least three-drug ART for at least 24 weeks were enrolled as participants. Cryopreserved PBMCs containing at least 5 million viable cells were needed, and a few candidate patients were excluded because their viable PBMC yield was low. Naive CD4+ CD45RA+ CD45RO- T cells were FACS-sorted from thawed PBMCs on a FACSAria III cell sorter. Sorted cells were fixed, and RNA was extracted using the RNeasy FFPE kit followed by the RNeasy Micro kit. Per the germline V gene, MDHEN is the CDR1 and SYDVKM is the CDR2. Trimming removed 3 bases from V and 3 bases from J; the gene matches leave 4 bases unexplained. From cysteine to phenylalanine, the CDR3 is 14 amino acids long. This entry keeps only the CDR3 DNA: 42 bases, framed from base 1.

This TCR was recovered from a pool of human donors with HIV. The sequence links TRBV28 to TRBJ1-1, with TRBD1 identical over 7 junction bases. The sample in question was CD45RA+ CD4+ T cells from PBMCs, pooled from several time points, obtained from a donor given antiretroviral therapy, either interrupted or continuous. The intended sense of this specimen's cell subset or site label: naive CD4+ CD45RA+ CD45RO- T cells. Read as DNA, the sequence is TGTGCCAGCAGTTTCGAGGGGGCGCACACTGAAGCTTTCTTT. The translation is CASSFEGAHTEAFF.